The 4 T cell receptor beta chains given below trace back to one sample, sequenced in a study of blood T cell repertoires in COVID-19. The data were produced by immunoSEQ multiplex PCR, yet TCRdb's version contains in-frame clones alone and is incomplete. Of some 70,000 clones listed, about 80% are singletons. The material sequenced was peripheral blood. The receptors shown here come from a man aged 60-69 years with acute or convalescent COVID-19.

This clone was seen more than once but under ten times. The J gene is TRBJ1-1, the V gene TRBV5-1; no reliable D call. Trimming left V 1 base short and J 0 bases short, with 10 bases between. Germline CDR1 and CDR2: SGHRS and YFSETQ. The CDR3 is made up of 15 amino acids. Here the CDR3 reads CASSLLGSMNTEAFF. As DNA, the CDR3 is TGCGCCAGCAGCTTGTTGGGCAGTATGAACACTGAAGCTTTCTTT.

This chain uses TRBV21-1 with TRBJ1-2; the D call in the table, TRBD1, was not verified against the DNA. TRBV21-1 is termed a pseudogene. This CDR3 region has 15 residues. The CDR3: CASSSGQGAFSGYTF. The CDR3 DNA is TGTGCCAGCAGCAGCGGACAGGGTGCTTTTTCAGGCTACACCTTC.

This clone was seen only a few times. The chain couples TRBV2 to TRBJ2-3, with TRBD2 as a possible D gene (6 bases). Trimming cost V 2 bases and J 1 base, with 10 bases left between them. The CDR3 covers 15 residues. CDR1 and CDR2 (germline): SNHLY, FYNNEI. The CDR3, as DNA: TGTGCCAGCAGTGAATGGGGGGAACGCACAGATACGCAGTATTTT. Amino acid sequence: CASSEWGERTDTQYF.

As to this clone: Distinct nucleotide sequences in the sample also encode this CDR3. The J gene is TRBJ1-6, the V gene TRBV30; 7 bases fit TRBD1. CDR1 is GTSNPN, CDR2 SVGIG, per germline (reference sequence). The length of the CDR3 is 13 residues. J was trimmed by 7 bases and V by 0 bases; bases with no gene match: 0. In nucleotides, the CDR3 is TGTGCCTGGAGTGTACAGGGGAATTCACCCCTCCACTTT. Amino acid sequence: CAWSVQGNSPLHF.